Below, 23 T cell receptor beta chains from the same sample are listed, as sequenced in a study of blood T cells in healthy people across ages. Primers used in a second PCR of roughly 6 to 11 cycles were a sample-barcoded 5' primer and a J-beta primer mix. From the 5' RACE reads, TCRdb called clonotypes with MiXCR, one entry per CDR3 protein. The table lists about 750,000 distinct CDR3 sequences, about 48% of them singletons, with roughly 40% in the top ten. Sequencing was performed on blood. All receptors come from an elderly man in good health.

This rearrangement joins TRBV10-3 to TRBJ2-7; possibly TRBD1 or TRBD2 for D (5 bases each). The CDR3 consists of 14 residues. V lost 0 bases and J 0 bases, leaving 6 bases between the germline ends. Looked up from germline, CDR1 is ENHRY and CDR2 is SYGVKD. CDR3: CAISESRGSYEQYF. In nucleotides, the CDR3 is TGTGCCATCAGTGAGTCGAGGGGCTCCTACGAGCAGTACTTC.

The chain links TRBV5-1 to TRBJ2-7; TRBD2 matches at 7 bases. The V gene end was trimmed by 5 bases and the J gene end by 2 bases; junction bases not matched to a gene: 10. The CDR3 loop spans 15 amino acids. The germline V gene encodes CDR1 SGHRS and CDR2 YFSETQ. CDR3 DNA sequence: TGCGCCAGCAGTCCTTACCAGCGGGATACCTACGAGCAGTACTTC. It yields the protein CASSPYQRDTYEQYF.

The chain links TRBV2 to TRBJ1-4, with D unresolved. The CDR3 covers 15 residues. V was pared by 5 bases and J by 5 bases, with 15 bases between. The germline gives CDR1 SNHLY, CDR2 FYNNEI. The CDR3 region is CASSPTMGKNEKLFF. CDR3 DNA sequence: TGTGCCAGCAGTCCGACGATGGGGAAGAATGAAAAACTGTTTTTT.

The chain couples TRBV28 to TRBJ2-1; 7 bases match TRBD2. With 6 bases clipped from V and 7 bases from J, the junction kept 21 bases outside the gene matches. The CDR3 is made up of 18 amino acids. Germline V CDR1 and CDR2: MDHEN, SYDVKM. This CDR3 reads CASSPSRRSGKIRNEQFF. The CDR3 DNA reads TGTGCCAGCAGCCCCTCCCGGAGGAGCGGGAAAATACGGAATGAGCAGTTCTTC.

A word on this clonotype: A read error is likely, as this CDR3 ends without the conserved phenylalanine or tryptophan. It is unclear where the CDR3 begins or ends on the DNA, so no DNA is shown, and the CDR3 is as TCRdb lists it. The J gene is TRBJ2-7, the V gene TRBV12-3 or TRBV12-4; TRBD1 was called by the table and not checked on the DNA. The CDR3 comprises 9 residues, both ends counted. The CDR3 here is CASSPGTQE.

This clonotype was recorded a few times. V gene TRBV11-2 combines with J gene TRBJ2-6, with D possibly TRBD1 on 6 matching bases. Germline CDR1 and CDR2: SGHAT and FQNNGV. The CDR3 length is 16 residues. The germline V and J ends were trimmed by 6 bases and 2 bases, with 14 bases remaining between them. CDR3 DNA sequence: TGTGCCAGCAGACGATTACAGGGAACTGGGGCCAACGTCCTGACTTTC. Its protein product is CASRRLQGTGANVLTF.

This clonotype turned up a few times. V and J are TRBV10-3 and TRBJ2-7; D unclear. Trimming removed 3 bases from V and 6 bases from J, with 6 bases in between. Germline V gene sequence: CDR1 ENHRY, CDR2 SYGVKD. The length of the CDR3 is 11 residues. This CDR3 is CAISDFGEQYF. The DNA of the CDR3 is TGTGCCATCAGTGATTTCGGCGAGCAGTACTTC.

This chain uses TRBV20-1 with TRBJ2-7; D assignment may be TRBD1 or TRBD2 (5 bases each). V lost 5 bases and J lost 8, with 22 bases in between. This CDR3 region has 14 residues. Germline V gives CDR1 DFQATT, CDR2 SNEGSKA (reference sequence). CDR3 coding DNA: TGCAGTGCTGCCATCGTCGGGGAGAAGGGGAAGCAGTACTTC. Its protein product is CSAAIVGEKGKQYF.

The chain couples TRBV6-6 to TRBJ2-7; D remains unclear. Between the trimmed V and J ends, which lost 0 bases and 6 bases, there was a span of 9 bases. This CDR3 comprises 13 residues. The germline gives CDR1 MNHNY, CDR2 SVGAGI (reference sequence). The CDR3 DNA follows: TGTGCCAGCAGTTACTCAGATCTCTCCGAGCAGTACTTC. Its translation is CASSYSDLSEQYF.

This sequence joins TRBV10-2 and TRBJ2-7; D is perhaps TRBD1 (6 bases). V lost 10 bases and J lost 1, with 20 bases in between. Germline CDR1 and CDR2: WSHSY and SAAADI. This CDR3 spans 15 amino acids. CDR3 region: CATGKGGRPSYEQYF. CDR3 nucleotide sequence: TGCGCCACCGGGAAAGGGGGTCGTCCTTCCTACGAGCAGTACTTC.

This clonotype has a count of ten or more. The chain links TRBV11-2 to TRBJ2-4; the match to TRBD2 covers 8 bases. Germline assignment: CDR1 SGHAT and CDR2 FQNNGV. The CDR3 spans 19 residues. Trimming took 8 bases from V and 2 from J; bases not matched to a gene: 20. This CDR3 is CASFPSGGLAGFPKNIQYF. CDR3 bases: TGTGCCAGCTTCCCGTCCGGAGGGCTAGCGGGTTTTCCCAAAAACATTCAGTACTTC. The full variable domain, in which reference TRBV11-2 and TRBJ2-4 provide the parts outside the CDR3, is EAGVAQSPRYKIIEKRQSVAFWCNPISGHATLYWYQQILGQGPKLLIQFQNNGVVDDSQLPKDRFSAERLKGVDSTLKIQPAKLEDSAVYLCASFPSGGLAGFPKNIQYFGAGTRLSVL.

CDR3 bases: TGTGCCAGCAGCTCCGGAGGGAACTATGGCTACACCTTC. Protein sequence: CASSSGGNYGYTF. The V call is TRBV13, the J call TRBJ1-2; D call uncertain. From germline, CDR1 is PRHDT and CDR2 FYEKMQ (reference sequence). CDR3 size: 13 residues. V shed 4 bases and J shed 2 bases, with 8 bases lying between them. The full variable domain, its missing parts supplied by reference TRBV13 and TRBJ1-2, is AAGVIQSPRHLIKEKRETATLKCYPIPRHDTVYWYQQGPGQDPQFLISFYEKMQSDKGSIPDRFSAQQFSDYHSELNMSSLELGDSALYFCASSSGGNYGYTFGSGTRLTVV.

The chain combines TRBV5-4 with TRBJ2-3, with a tentative D call TRBD2 (6 bases). The ends were cut back, 7 bases at V and 3 bases at J, with 18 bases in the middle. CDR3 length: 15 residues. The V gene's germline CDR1 is SGHNT and CDR2 YYREEE (reference sequence). CDR3 residues: CASGETWGVTDTQYF. The DNA for the CDR3 is TGTGCCAGCGGGGAGACGTGGGGGGTGACAGATACGCAGTATTTT.

Only a few counts were recorded for this clonotype. This chain uses TRBV6-4 with TRBJ2-4; 8 bases align to TRBD2. The trim removed 8 bases at V and 3 bases at J, leaving 6 bases unmatched. The CDR3 is made up of 14 amino acids. Germline V gene lookup returns CDR1 MRHNA and CDR2 SNTAGT. CDR3 sequence: CASERERGKNIQYF. Written as DNA, the CDR3 is TGTGCCAGCGAGCGGGAGAGAGGCAAAAACATTCAGTACTTC.

V is TRBV6-2 or TRBV6-3 and J is TRBJ2-7, with D perhaps TRBD2 (6 bases). This CDR3 contains 18 residues. With 2 bases removed from V and 7 bases from J, the gap between germline ends came to 27 bases. Germline loops: CDR1 MNHEY, CDR2 SVGEGT. CDR3 nucleotide sequence: TGTGCCAGCAGTTACCCCACCCGACCACTCGGGGGATATGTAGAGCAGTACTTC. It is translated as CASSYPTRPLGGYVEQYF.

This clonotype has just a few counts. The chain uses TRBV3-1 and TRBJ2-4; TRBD1 matches at 10 bases. The germline V gene has CDR1 LGHDT and CDR2 YNNKEL (reference sequence). V was pared by 0 bases and J by 13 bases, with 9 bases of the junction left unmatched. The CDR3 has 15 amino acids. The CDR3 DNA sequence: TGTGCCAGCAGCCAAGAATTAGACAGGGGGCTGAAGCAGTACTTC. Translating it yields CASSQELDRGLKQYF.

This clonotype was picked up one time. This chain connects TRBV27 to TRBJ1-1, with D uncertain. The V gene's germline CDR1 is MNHEY and CDR2 SMNVEV (reference sequence). Trimming removed 2 bases at V and 2 bases at J, with 15 bases between. This CDR3 has 16 amino acids. The CDR3 spells CASSLGSGYPNTEAFF. The CDR3 DNA follows: TGTGCCAGCAGTTTAGGCTCCGGGTACCCTAACACTGAAGCTTTCTTT.

The V gene is TRBV7-6, the J gene TRBJ2-2; 7 nucleotides match TRBD2. The CDR3 totals 16 residues. Germline loops: CDR1 SGHVS, CDR2 FNYEAQ. The junction had 4 bases not matched to a gene; V was cut back by 1 base and J by 2 bases. DNA for the CDR3: TGTGCCAGCAGCTTAGGTTCTAGCGGAAACACCGGGGAGCTGTTTTTT. Its protein product is CASSLGSSGNTGELFF.

There are a few counts of this clonotype. The CDR3 coding sequence is TGTGCCACTAACTCTGGGGCCAACGTCCTGACTTTC. Protein sequence: CATNSGANVLTF. The V and J genes are TRBV28 and TRBJ2-6; D unresolved. From germline, CDR1 is MDHEN and CDR2 SYDVKM. Trimming removed 10 bases from V and 0 bases from J, with 4 bases in between. CDR3 length: 12 residues. Supplemented by reference TRBV28 and TRBJ2-6, the full variable domain reads DVKVTQSSRYLVKRTGEKVFLECVQDMDHENMFWYRQDPGLGLRLIYFSYDVKMKEKGDIPEGYSVSREKKERFSLILESASTNQTSMYLCATNSGANVLTFGAGSRLTVL.

In this sample, this clonotype turned up a few times. The rearrangement uses TRBV7-9 and TRBJ2-6, with D perhaps matching TRBD1 (6 bases). The CDR3 consists of 15 residues. Per the germline V gene, CDR1 is SEHNR and CDR2 is FQNEAQ (reference sequence). V was cut by 2 bases and J by 4 bases, with 9 bases left in between. As DNA, the CDR3 is TGTGCCAGCAGCTTACAGGGGAACGGGGCCAACGTCCTGACTTTC. This translates into CASSLQGNGANVLTF.

The rearrangement links TRBV6-1 to TRBJ2-7; TRBD1 matches at 7 bases. J was trimmed by 3 bases and V by 7 bases; bases with no gene match: 12. The CDR3 totals 15 residues. Looked up from germline, CDR1 is MNHNS and CDR2 is SASEGT. In DNA form, the CDR3 reads TGTGCCAGCATAGTTAGGGGGCCGAGCCGCTACGAGCAGTACTTC. This codes for CASIVRGPSRYEQYF.

The chain has TRBV21-1 and TRBJ1-1; the table assigns TRBD1, which was not confirmed against the DNA. TRBV21-1 is flagged as a pseudogene. The CDR3 sequence is 16 residues long. The CDR3 coding sequence is TGTGCCTATGGACAGGGCCCCTGCCAACGGGACACTGAAGCTTTCTTT. Its protein is CAYGQGPCQRDTEAFF.

This chain connects TRBV2 to TRBJ2-1, with TRBD2 matching 12 bases. CDR1 is SNHLY and CDR2 is FYNNEI in the germline V gene. The length of the CDR3 is 13 residues. The ends lost 6 bases at V and 10 bases at J; junction bases unmatched: 4. This chain's CDR3 is CASRGLAGWEQFF. For the CDR3, the DNA is TGTGCCAGCAGGGGACTAGCGGGTTGGGAGCAGTTCTTC.